This T cell receptor (beta chain) comes out of a study of blood T cell repertoires in COVID-19. On the study more broadly: Specimens from acute and convalescent COVID-19 originated in the United States, Italy and Spain. PBMCs, B-cell-depleted T cells, or T cells provided the cDNA or gDNA that made up the material.

Followed over time, Seattle patients had been enrolled while infection was active. Sequencing was performed with immunoSEQ multiplex PCR; in TCRdb, only in-frame clones are kept and a portion is missing. The sample lists 200,000 or so clones, 84% seen once, with under 12% in the top ten. CDR1 SNHLY and CDR2 FYNNEI come from the germline V gene. This CDR3 contains 13 residues. V was clipped by 7 bases and J by 5 bases; unmatched bases: 4. The sequenced sample was peripheral blood. The V gene is TRBV2, the J gene TRBJ2-2; 7 positions agree with TRBD1. The clonotype comes from an elderly woman with COVID-19, enrolled during active disease. CDR3 amino acids: CASNRDSTGELFF. CDR3 sequence (DNA): TGTGCCAGCAACAGGGACAGTACCGGGGAGCTGTTTTTT.